The 23 T cell receptor beta chains below come from one sample, sequenced in a study of blood T cell repertoires in COVID-19. Assay: immunoSEQ multiplex PCR; the TCRdb copy retains only in-frame clones and omits some. The sample yields about 200,000 clones, roughly 84% seen once. The material sequenced was peripheral blood. The receptor set was obtained from an elderly woman with acute or convalescent COVID-19.

V gene TRBV2 combines with J gene TRBJ1-5, with TRBD1 identical over 8 bases. The V gene's germline CDR1 is SNHLY and CDR2 FYNNEI. The V gene end was trimmed by 5 bases and the J gene end by 7 bases; junction bases not matched to a gene: 7. The CDR3 is 14 amino acids. CDR3 DNA sequence: TGTGCCAGCAGTAAAGGACAGGGTTGGCAGCCCCAGCATTTT. Translating gives CASSKGQGWQPQHF.

CDR3 sequence reads: CASSPLPTPSYEQYF. The CDR3 nucleotides read TGCGCCAGCAGCCCCCTCCCGACTCCGTCCTACGAGCAGTACTTC. This chain connects TRBV4-1 to TRBJ2-7, with D hard to call. CDR1 is MGHRA, CDR2 YSYEKL, per germline. V lost 4 bases and J 1 base, leaving 14 bases between the germline ends. The CDR3 covers 15 residues.

The sample holds one count of this clone. The chain joins TRBV11-2 to TRBJ2-1; 15 bases agree with TRBD2. The CDR3 has 14 amino acids. V lost 5 bases and J lost 10; bases outside the gene matches: 3. Germline assignment: CDR1 SGHAT and CDR2 FQNNGV. CDR3 nucleotides: TGTGCCAGCAGCACGGGACTAGCGGGAGGCGAGCAGTTCTTC. Its protein is CASSTGLAGGEQFF.

J is TRBJ1-2 and V is TRBV28; TRBD1 matches at 8 bases. Trimming cost V 4 bases and J 6 bases; bases outside gene matches: 7. In germline, CDR1 is MDHEN, CDR2 SYDVKM. This CDR3 contains 14 residues. This CDR3 reads CASSSPRQGNGYTF. In DNA, the CDR3 is TGTGCCAGCAGTTCTCCTCGACAGGGGAATGGCTACACCTTC.

Concerning this clone itself: At one end, the junction sequence differs from germline, possibly due to a read error. The V and J genes are TRBV18 and TRBJ2-1, with 13 bases lining up with TRBD2. CDR1 is KGHSH and CDR2 is LQKENI in the germline V gene. The CDR3 spans 15 residues. This CDR3 is CASSPRTSGSDEQFF. The CDR3 DNA sequence: TGTGCCAGCTCGCCACGGACTAGCGGGAGTGATGAGCAGTTCTTC.

A few counts support this clone. The gene calls are TRBV7-9 and TRBJ2-7, with 10 bases identical to TRBD1. The CDR3 is made up of 15 amino acids. V shed 1 base, J shed 6 bases, and the junction held 6 bases outside the gene matches. Germline loops: CDR1 SEHNR, CDR2 FQNEAQ (reference sequence). The CDR3 loop is CASSLEGQGNREQYF. The CDR3 coding sequence is TGTGCCAGCAGCTTAGAGGGACAGGGGAATCGCGAGCAGTACTTC.

The chain combines TRBV6-5 with TRBJ1-2, with a possible D match to TRBD1 (5 bases). The CDR3 is 15 amino acids. Germline V gene data show CDR1 as MNHEY and CDR2 as SVGAGI. V lost 8 bases and J 6 bases, leaving 22 bases between the germline ends. CDR3 sequence (DNA): TGTGCCAGCCATGCCATAGGACACCTGTACAATGGCTACACCTTC. Its protein is CASHAIGHLYNGYTF.

A remark on this clone: One junction end disagrees with the germline gene, perhaps due to a read error. The chain links TRBV20-1 to TRBJ2-7; 9 bases are a match to TRBD2. The CDR3 sequence is 14 residues long. Germline CDR1 and CDR2: DFQATT and SNEGSKA (reference sequence). The CDR3 spells CSTSLAGGRYEQYF. The CDR3 DNA reads TGCAGTACTAGTCTGGCGGGAGGGCGGTACGAGCAGTACTTC.

V gene TRBV28 combines with J gene TRBJ1-6; TRBD1 matches at 9 bases. Trimming took 8 bases from V and 10 from J; bases not matched to a gene: 15. The CDR3 has 16 amino acids. Germline values: CDR1 MDHEN, CDR2 SYDVKM. In DNA, the CDR3 is TGTGCCAGCGGCACTAATCCCGGGACAGGGCAGTCACCCCTCCACTTT. Encoded protein: CASGTNPGTGQSPLHF.

The V and J genes are TRBV9 and TRBJ2-7, with unresolved D. Germline CDR1 is SGDLS and CDR2 is YYNGEE. With 0 bases removed from V and 3 bases from J, the gap between germline ends came to 7 bases. This CDR3 spans 13 amino acids. The DNA for the CDR3 is TGTGCCAGCAGCGTAGGTATCCTCTACGAGCAGTACTTC. It codes for CASSVGILYEQYF.

The rearrangement joins TRBV5-4 to TRBJ2-2; perhaps TRBD1 as D (6 bases). V dropped 4 bases and J dropped 4 bases, with 17 bases sitting between them. Germline CDR1 is SGHNT and CDR2 is YYREEE (reference sequence). This CDR3 is 16 amino acids long. The CDR3 region is CASSPGARSSTGELFF. The CDR3 DNA is TGTGCCAGCAGCCCAGGGGCCCGGTCCTCCACCGGGGAGCTGTTTTTT.

This chain uses TRBV4-1 with TRBJ2-7; possible D gene TRBD2, 6 bases. CDR1 and CDR2 (germline): MGHRA, YSYEKL. V lost 1 base to trimming and J lost 4 bases, with 11 bases between them. There are 14 residues in the CDR3. Here the CDR3 reads CASSQGLDRYEQYF. The CDR3 DNA sequence: TGCGCCAGCAGCCAAGGACTAGACCGTTACGAGCAGTACTTC.

The chain combines TRBV7-3 with TRBJ1-1, with 7 bases aligning to TRBD1. The V gene end was trimmed by 5 bases and the J gene end by 6 bases; junction bases not matched to a gene: 6. Germline V gene lookup returns CDR1 SGHTA and CDR2 FQGTGA. CDR3 length: 13 amino acids. CDR3 in DNA: TGTGCCAGCAGCAAGAGAGACAGGGCTGAAGCTTTCTTT. It is translated as CASSKRDRAEAFF.

The chain combines TRBV15 with TRBJ1-2, with 7 positions matching TRBD1. The germline V gene encodes CDR1 LNHNV and CDR2 YYDKDF (reference sequence). The CDR3 loop spans 14 amino acids. Trimming removed 8 bases from V and 6 bases from J; junction bases left unmatched: 12. CDR3 amino acids: CATSIRTGLNGYTF. CDR3 DNA: TGTGCCACCTCCATAAGGACAGGTCTTAATGGCTACACCTTC.

This chain joins TRBV27 and TRBJ1-1; 7 positions match TRBD1. This CDR3 is built from 15 residues. Germline V gene lookup returns CDR1 MNHEY and CDR2 SMNVEV (reference sequence). The J segment lost 1 base and the V segment lost 2 bases, leaving 4 bases of the junction unmatched. CDR3: CASSLTGAKNTEAFF. CDR3 coding DNA: TGTGCCAGCAGTTTAACAGGGGCGAAGAACACTGAAGCTTTCTTT.

The rearrangement links TRBV3-1 (or the pseudogene TRBV3-2) to TRBJ1-5, with D unresolved. Germline-derived CDR1 and CDR2 are LGHDT and YNNKEL (reference sequence). V lost 1 base to trimming and J lost 10 bases, with 11 bases between them. CDR3 length: 13 amino acids. The CDR3 nucleotides are TGTGCCAGCAGCCAAGGGACTCGTCTTCCCCAGCATTTT. This codes for CASSQGTRLPQHF.

The sample holds one count of this clone. J is TRBJ1-1 and V is TRBV30; no definite D call. Germline assignment: CDR1 GTSNPN and CDR2 SVGIG (reference sequence). Trimming stripped 4 bases from V and 6 bases from J, with 12 bases between. The CDR3 sequence is 12 residues long. The CDR3 region has the DNA TGTGCCTGGAATGGGCAGGTCCCTGAAGCTTTCTTT. Translated, it gives CAWNGQVPEAFF.

CDR3 DNA sequence: TGTGCCAGCAGGGGGACAGGGCATGGCTACACCTTC. Translated, it gives CASRGTGHGYTF. V usage is TRBV12-3 or TRBV12-4 and J usage is TRBJ1-2; 9 bases map to TRBD1. V gave up 6 bases and J gave up 6 bases; unmatched junction bases: 2. The CDR3 runs to 12 residues.

The V gene is TRBV7-6, the J gene TRBJ1-1; 10 bases fit TRBD1. There are 15 residues in the CDR3. V was clipped by 1 base and J by 5 bases; unmatched bases: 4. In germline, CDR1 is SGHVS, CDR2 FNYEAQ. The CDR3 DNA reads as TGTGCCAGCAGCTTAGGACAGGGGGCGCTTACTGAAGCTTTCTTT. The encoded protein is CASSLGQGALTEAFF. Filled out from reference TRBV7-6 and TRBJ1-1, the complete variable domain reads GAGVSQSPRYKVTKRGQDVALRCDPISGHVSLYWYRQALGQGPEFLTYFNYEAQQDKSGLPNDRFSAERPEGSISTLTIQRTEQRDSAMYRCASSLGQGALTEAFFGQGTRLTVV.

The CDR3 DNA reads TGTGCCAGCAGTTTAATACAGAACACCATATATTTT. Protein: CASSLIQNTIYF. The chain uses TRBV12-3 or TRBV12-4 and TRBJ1-3; no clear D gene. V lost 2 bases to trimming and J lost 7 bases, with 6 bases between them. CDR3 size: 12 residues.

The V call is TRBV11-2, the J call TRBJ1-1; no clear D gene. This CDR3 is built from 12 residues. The V end was cut by 6 bases, the J end by 2 bases, with 7 bases between. Germline CDR1 is SGHAT and CDR2 is FQNNGV. The CDR3 DNA reads as TGTGCCAGCAGGCTAATAAACACTGAAGCTTTCTTT. Its translation: CASRLINTEAFF.

This chain uses TRBV5-4 with TRBJ1-1; D not certain. The CDR3 spans 13 residues. Germline assignment: CDR1 SGHNT and CDR2 YYREEE (reference sequence). Between the trimmed V and J ends, which lost 1 base and 2 bases, there was a span of 6 bases. The CDR3 loop is CASSLTANTEAFF. The DNA of the CDR3 is TGTGCCAGCAGCTTGACAGCAAACACTGAAGCTTTCTTT.

This rearrangement joins TRBV7-8 to TRBJ2-7; 7 bases align to TRBD2. The CDR3 contains 14 residues. Trimming removed 3 bases from V and 2 bases from J; junction bases left unmatched: 4. Looked up from germline, CDR1 is SGHVS and CDR2 is FQNEAQ. This CDR3 reads CASSLGGSAYEQYF. For the CDR3, the DNA is TGTGCCAGCAGCTTGGGCGGGAGTGCCTACGAGCAGTACTTC. Combining the CDR3 with reference TRBV7-8 and TRBJ2-7 gives the whole variable domain GAGVSQSPRYKVAKRGQDVALRCDPISGHVSLFWYQQALGQGPEFLTYFQNEAQLDKSGLPSDRFFAERPEGSVSTLKIQRTQQEDSAVYLCASSLGGSAYEQYFGPGTRLTVT.